In its sample, the clone carrying this T cell receptor (beta chain) was seen a few times. What it recognizes is unknown. The whole isolated RNA underwent reverse transcription, so sequencing captured expressed TCRB transcripts. The table came from immunoSEQ multiplex PCR; TCRdb's copy has only in-frame clones and leaves some out. Here the sample spans about 370,000 clones, 9.6% being singletons. These data belong to a study of beta chain features in type 1 diabetes. The germline gives CDR1 SNHLY, CDR2 FYNNEI. The CDR3 has 13 amino acids. With V trimmed by 6 bases and J by 16 bases, 15 bases remained unmatched. Study-level results: Moderate but significant shortening of TCRB CDR3s was recorded in all four CD4+ subsets from Type 1 diabetes patients. The study left unresolved whether HLA type influences TCRB rearrangement.

Sorted CD4+ subsets: naive, central memory, regulatory, stem cell-like memory (CD45RO/CCR7/CD25/CD127/CD95/CD27 panel). Sequenced: central memory CD4+ T cells from blood. The chain has TRBV2 and TRBJ2-1; 7 bases are shared with TRBD1. The sequence was collected from a man aged 30 to 45 with type 1 diabetes. The DNA for the CDR3 is TGTGCCAGCAGCCTAAATCAGGGGGTCCCCTTTTTCTTC. Protein sequence: CASSLNQGVPFFF.